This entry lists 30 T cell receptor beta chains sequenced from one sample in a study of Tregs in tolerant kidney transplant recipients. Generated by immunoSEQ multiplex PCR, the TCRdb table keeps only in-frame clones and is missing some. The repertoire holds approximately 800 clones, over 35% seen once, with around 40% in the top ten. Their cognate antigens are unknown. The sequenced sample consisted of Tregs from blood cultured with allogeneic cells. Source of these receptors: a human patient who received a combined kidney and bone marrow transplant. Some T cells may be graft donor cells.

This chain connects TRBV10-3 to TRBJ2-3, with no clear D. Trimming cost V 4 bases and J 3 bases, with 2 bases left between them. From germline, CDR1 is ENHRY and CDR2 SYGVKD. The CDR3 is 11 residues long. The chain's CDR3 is CAISATDTQYF. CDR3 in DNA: TGTGCCATCAGTGCTACAGATACGCAGTATTTT.

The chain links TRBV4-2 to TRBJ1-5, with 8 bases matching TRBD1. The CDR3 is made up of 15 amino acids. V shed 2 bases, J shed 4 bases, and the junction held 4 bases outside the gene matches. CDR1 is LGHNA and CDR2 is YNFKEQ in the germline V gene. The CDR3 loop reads CASSQFTGGNQPQHF. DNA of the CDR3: TGTGCCAGCAGCCAATTCACAGGGGGTAATCAGCCCCAGCATTTT.

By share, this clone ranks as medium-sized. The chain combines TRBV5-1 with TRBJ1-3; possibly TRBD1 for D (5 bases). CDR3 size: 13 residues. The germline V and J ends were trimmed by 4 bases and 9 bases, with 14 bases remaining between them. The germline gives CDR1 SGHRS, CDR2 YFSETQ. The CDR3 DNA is TGCGCCAGCAGCCCCGGATCAGGGAGCACCATATATTTT. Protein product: CASSPGSGSTIYF. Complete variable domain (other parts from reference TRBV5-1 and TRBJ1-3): KAGVTQTPRYLIKTRGQQVTLSCSPISGHRSVSWYQQTPGQGLQFLFEYFSETQRNKGNFPGRFSGRQFSNSRSEMNVSTLELGDSALYLCASSPGSGSTIYFGEGSWLTVV.

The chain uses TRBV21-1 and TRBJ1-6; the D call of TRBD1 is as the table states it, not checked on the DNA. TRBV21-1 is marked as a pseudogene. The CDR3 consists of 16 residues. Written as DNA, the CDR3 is TGTGCCAGCAGCCAAGCTCCGACAGGTTATAATTCACCCCTCCACTTT. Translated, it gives CASSQAPTGYNSPLHF.

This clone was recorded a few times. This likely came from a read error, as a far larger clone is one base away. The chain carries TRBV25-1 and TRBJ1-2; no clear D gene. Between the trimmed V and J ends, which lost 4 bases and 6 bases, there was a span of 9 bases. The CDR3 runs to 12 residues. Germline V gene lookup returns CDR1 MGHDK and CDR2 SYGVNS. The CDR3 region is CASSVVLHGYTF. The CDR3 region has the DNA TGTGCCAGCAGTGTAGTGCTCCATGGCTACACCTTC.

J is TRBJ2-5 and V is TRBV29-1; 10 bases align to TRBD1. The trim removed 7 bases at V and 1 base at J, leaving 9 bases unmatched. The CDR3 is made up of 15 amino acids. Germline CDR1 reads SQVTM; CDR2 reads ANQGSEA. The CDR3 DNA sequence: TGCAGCGGCCGACAGGGGGCGCCCCGCCAAGAGACCCAGTACTTC. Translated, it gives CSGRQGAPRQETQYF.

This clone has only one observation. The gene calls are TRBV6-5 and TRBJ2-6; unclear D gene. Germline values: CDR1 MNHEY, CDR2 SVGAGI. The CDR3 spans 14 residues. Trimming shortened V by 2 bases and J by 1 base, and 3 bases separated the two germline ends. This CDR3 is CASSYESGANVLTF. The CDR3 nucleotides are TGTGCCAGCAGTTACGAATCTGGGGCCAACGTCCTGACTTTC.

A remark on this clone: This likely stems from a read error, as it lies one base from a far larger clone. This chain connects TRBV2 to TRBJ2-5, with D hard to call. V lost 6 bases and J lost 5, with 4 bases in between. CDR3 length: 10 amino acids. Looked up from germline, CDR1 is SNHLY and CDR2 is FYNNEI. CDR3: CASRAETQYF. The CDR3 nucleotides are TGTGCCAGCAGGGCGGAGACCCAGTACTTC.

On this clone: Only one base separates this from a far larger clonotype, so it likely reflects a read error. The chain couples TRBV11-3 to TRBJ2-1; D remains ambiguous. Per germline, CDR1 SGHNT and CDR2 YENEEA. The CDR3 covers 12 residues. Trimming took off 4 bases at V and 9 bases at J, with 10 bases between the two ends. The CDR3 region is CASSSRRGEQFF. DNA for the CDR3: TGTGCCAGCAGCTCGCGACGTGGTGAGCAGTTCTTC.

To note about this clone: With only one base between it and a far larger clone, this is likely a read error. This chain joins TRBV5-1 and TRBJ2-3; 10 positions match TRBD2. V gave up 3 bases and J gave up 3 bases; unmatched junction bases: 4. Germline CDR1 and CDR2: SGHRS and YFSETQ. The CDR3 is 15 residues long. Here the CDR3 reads CASSWSGGATDTQYF. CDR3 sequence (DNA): TGCGCCAGCAGCTGGAGCGGGGGGGCGACAGATACGCAGTATTTT.

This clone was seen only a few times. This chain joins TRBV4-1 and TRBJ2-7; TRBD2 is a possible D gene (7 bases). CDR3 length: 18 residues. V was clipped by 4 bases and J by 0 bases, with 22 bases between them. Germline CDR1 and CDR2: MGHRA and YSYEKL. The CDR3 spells CASSRDRGSGTYSYEQYF. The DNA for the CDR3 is TGCGCCAGCAGCCGAGATAGGGGGAGCGGGACCTACTCCTACGAGCAGTACTTC.

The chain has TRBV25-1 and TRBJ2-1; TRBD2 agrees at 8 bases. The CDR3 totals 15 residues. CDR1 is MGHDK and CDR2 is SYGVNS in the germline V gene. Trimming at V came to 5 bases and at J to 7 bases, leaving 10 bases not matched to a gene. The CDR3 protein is CASSLRAGGVNEQFF. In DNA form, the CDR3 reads TGTGCCAGCAGTTTAAGGGCGGGGGGAGTGAATGAGCAGTTCTTC.

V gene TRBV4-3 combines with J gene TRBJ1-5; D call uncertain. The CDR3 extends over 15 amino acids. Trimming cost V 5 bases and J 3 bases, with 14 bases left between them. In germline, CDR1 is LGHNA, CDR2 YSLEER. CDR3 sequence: CASSLEGHDNQPQHF. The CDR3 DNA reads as TGCGCCAGCAGCTTGGAGGGCCATGACAATCAGCCCCAGCATTTT.

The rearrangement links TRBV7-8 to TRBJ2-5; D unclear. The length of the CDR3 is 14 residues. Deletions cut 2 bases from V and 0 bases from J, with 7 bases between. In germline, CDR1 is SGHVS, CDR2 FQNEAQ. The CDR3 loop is CASSLNAYQETQYF. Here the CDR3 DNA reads TGTGCCAGCAGCTTAAACGCGTACCAAGAGACCCAGTACTTC.

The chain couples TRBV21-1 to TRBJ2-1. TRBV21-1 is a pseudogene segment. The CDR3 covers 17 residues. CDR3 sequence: CASSQLHSASDRNEQFF. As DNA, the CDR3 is TGTGCCAGCAGCCAACTCCACAGCGCATCGGATAGGAATGAGCAGTTCTTC.

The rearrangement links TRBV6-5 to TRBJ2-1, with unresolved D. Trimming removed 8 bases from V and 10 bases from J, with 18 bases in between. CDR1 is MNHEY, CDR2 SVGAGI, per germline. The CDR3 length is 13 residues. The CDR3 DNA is TGTGCCAGCGAGGAGACTGGACGTGGGGAGCAGTTCTTC. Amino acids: CASEETGRGEQFF.

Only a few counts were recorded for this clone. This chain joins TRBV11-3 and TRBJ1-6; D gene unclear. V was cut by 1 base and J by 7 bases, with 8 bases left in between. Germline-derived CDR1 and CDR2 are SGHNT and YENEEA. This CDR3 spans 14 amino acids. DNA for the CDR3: TGTGCCAGCAGCTTAGGACGGCCGAATTCACCCCTCCACTTT. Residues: CASSLGRPNSPLHF.

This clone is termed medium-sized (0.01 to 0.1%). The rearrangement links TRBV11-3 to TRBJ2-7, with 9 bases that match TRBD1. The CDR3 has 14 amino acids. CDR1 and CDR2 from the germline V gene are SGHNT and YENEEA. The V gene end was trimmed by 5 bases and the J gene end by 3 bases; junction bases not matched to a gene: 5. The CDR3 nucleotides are TGTGCCAGCAGCCTCCGGACAGGGGACTACGAGCAGTACTTC. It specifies CASSLRTGDYEQYF.

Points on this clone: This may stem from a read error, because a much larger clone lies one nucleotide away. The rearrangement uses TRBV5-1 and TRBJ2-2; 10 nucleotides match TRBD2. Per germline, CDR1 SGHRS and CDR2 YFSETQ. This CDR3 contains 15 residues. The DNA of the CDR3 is TGCGCCCGCAGGACGAGCGGGGGGGCCCCCGGGGAGCTGTTTTTT. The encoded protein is CARRTSGGAPGELFF.

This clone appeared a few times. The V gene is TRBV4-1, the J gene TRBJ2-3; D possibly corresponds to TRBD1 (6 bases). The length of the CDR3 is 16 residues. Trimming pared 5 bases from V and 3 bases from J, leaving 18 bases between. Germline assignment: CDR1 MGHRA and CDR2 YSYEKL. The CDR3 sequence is CASSKKDRIGTDTQYF. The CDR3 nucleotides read TGCGCCAGCAGCAAAAAAGACAGGATAGGGACAGATACGCAGTATTTT.

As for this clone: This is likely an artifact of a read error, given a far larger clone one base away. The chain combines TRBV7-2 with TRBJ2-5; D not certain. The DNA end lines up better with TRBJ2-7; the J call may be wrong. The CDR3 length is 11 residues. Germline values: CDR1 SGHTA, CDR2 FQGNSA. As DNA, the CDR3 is TGTGCCAGCAGCCTTTGGGACGAGCAGTACTTC. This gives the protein CASSLWDEQYF.

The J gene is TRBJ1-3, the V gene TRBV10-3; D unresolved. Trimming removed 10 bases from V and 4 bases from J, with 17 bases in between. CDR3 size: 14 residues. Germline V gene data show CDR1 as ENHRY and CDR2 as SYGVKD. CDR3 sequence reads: CASTGLYAGNTIYF. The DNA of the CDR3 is TGTGCCAGCACCGGCCTTTATGCGGGAAACACCATATATTTT.

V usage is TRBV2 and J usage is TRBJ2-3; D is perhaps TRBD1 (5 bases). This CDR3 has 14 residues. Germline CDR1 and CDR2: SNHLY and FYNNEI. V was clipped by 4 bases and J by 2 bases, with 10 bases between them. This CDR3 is CASSAVQATDTQYF. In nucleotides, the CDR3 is TGTGCCAGCAGTGCGGTACAGGCCACAGATACGCAGTATTTT.

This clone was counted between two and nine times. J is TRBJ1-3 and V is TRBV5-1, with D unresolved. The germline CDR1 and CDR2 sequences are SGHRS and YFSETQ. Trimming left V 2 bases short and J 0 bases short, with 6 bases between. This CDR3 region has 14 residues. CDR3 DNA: TGCGCCAGCAGCTTAACCTTCTCTGGAAACACCATATATTTT. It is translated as CASSLTFSGNTIYF.

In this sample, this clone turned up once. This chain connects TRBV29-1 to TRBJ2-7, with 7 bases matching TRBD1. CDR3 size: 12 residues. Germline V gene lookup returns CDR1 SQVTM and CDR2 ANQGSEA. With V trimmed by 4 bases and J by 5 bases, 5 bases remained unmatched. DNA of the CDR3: TGCAGCGTTGGACAGGGTTTCGACGAGCAGTACTTC. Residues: CSVGQGFDEQYF.

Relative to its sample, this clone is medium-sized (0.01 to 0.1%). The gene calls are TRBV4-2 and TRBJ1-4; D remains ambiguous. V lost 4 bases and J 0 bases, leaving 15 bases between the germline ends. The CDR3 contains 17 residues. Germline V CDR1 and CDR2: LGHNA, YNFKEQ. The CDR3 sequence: CASSPSSRIATNEKLFF. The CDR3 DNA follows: TGTGCCAGCAGCCCTTCGAGCAGGATTGCAACTAATGAAAAACTGTTTTTT.

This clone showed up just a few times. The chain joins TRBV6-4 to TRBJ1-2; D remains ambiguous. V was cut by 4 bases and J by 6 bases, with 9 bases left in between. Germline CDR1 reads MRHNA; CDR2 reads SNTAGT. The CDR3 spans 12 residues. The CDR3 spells CASSVGLHGYTF. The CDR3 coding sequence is TGTGCCAGCAGTGTAGGGCTCCATGGCTACACCTTC.

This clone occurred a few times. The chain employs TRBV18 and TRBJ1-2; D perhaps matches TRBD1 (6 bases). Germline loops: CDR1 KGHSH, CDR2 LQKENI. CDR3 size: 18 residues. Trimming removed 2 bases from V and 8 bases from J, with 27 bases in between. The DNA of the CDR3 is TGTGCCAGCTCACCAACGATTGGATACAGGGAACGATCGGGCGGCTACACCTTC. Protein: CASSPTIGYRERSGGYTF. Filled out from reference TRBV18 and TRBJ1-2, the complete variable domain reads NAGVMQNPRHLVRRRGQEARLRCSPMKGHSHVYWYRQLPEEGLKFMVYLQKENIIDESGMPKERFSAEFPKEGPSILRIQQVVRGDSAAYFCASSPTIGYRERSGGYTFGSGTRLTVV.

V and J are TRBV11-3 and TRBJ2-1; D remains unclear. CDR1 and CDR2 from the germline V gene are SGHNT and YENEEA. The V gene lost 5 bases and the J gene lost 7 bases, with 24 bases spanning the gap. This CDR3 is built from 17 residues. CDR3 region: CASSQLHSASDRNEQFF. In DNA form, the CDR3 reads TGTGCCAGCAGCCAACTCCACAGCGCATCGGATAGGAATGAGCAGTTCTTC.

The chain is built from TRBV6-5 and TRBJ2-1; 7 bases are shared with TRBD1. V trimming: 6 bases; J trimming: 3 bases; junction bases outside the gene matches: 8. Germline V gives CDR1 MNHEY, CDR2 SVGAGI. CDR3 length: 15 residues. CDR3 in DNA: TGTGCCAGCAGCGTAGGGACAGCCCACTACAATGAGCAGTTCTTC. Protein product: CASSVGTAHYNEQFF.